This T cell receptor (beta chain) was identified in a study of identifying expanded T cells in peripheral blood (dated by TCRdb to 2018 to 2020). About the study as a whole: Four technical replicates, made by sequencing separate aliquots from the same pool of genomic DNA, were compared pairwise.

Only one count was recorded for this clone. This clone's antigen is unknown. Within one base of it there is no much larger clone, and no base qualities were kept. During the collection period, no infections or other immune events were recorded for the healthy donors. Healthy-donor blood repertoires served as a training cohort to calibrate time-dependent variance in a beta-binomial model of T-cell clone differential abundance. The training cohort comprised approximately 10 healthy donors, 3 female and 7 male. An age range of roughly 29 to 70 years, with an average of approximately 43 years, was recorded for the donors. Obtained from a commercial supplier, whole blood was collected from each healthy donor at three time points set 2 to 3 weeks apart. For immunosequencing, genomic DNA was extracted from whole blood that had not been sorted. General findings and caveats noted by the study authors: The authors expected that biological variance in healthy repertoires might rise further over much longer intervals, such as months to years. The beta-binomial model significantly reduced the number of clones called differentially abundant and the false-positive rate across all healthy-donor time intervals. Across all healthy donors, variance in clone template counts between two-week samples was found to increase significantly with total template count. The binomial model flagged around 1.1 differentially abundant clones between technical replicates, compared with about 15 over approximately two weeks and about 20 over around 4 weeks.

At the junction V is shortened by 3 bases and J by 8 bases, with 25 bases in between. The germline V gene specifies SGHDN as CDR1 and FVKESK as CDR2. Including cysteine and phenylalanine, the CDR3 has 17 amino acids. Here the CDR3 DNA is all that survives: 51 bases in frame from base 1. The immunoSEQ Assay, which relies on bias-controlled multiplex PCR amplification of genomic DNA, was used to profile TCRbeta CDR3 regions. On the authors' methods: To quantify the absolute abundance of each unique TCRbeta CDR3 region, the sequences were collapsed and filtered. Differential abundance was tested with two models: a binomial (Fisher-equivalent) model and a beta-binomial model that adds time-dependent variance fitted from healthy donors. Clones with fewer than 5 combined templates were removed, and a clone was called differentially abundant if the clone's Benjamini-Hochberg FDR was below 0.01. Beta-binomial variance was modeled as a function of total template count across the two samples using the form v = (b*log(k)+a)^2. TCRdb retrieved this table from immuneACCESS and kept in-frame rearrangements only. Not all clones are present; in checked studies, unresolved V genes account for under half, and no reason is known for the remainder. From that table come the V and J calls and clone size; the DNA was used to work out D and trimming. Here the sample has fewer than 80,000 clones; around four fifths occur a single time. Clones ranked in the top ten supply about 18% of the sample.

This TCR derives from a person aged 18-70 years in good health. Recombination connected TRBV14 to TRBJ1-2; a confident D gene designation cannot be given. The sequencing sample was made of blood. The CDR3 in this case is CASSHRQDRHRSQGYTF. Here is the DNA: TGTGCCAGCAGCCACAGGCAGGACCGCCACCGGTCGCAAGGCTACACCTTC. With the rest looked up from the reference TRBV14 and TRBJ1-2 genes rather than sequenced, the full variable domain is EAGVTQFPSHSVIEKGQTVTLRCDPISGHDNLYWYRRVMGKEIKFLLHFVKESKQDESGMPNNRFLAERTGGTYSTLKVQPAELEDSGVYFCASSHRQDRHRSQGYTFGSGTRLTVV.